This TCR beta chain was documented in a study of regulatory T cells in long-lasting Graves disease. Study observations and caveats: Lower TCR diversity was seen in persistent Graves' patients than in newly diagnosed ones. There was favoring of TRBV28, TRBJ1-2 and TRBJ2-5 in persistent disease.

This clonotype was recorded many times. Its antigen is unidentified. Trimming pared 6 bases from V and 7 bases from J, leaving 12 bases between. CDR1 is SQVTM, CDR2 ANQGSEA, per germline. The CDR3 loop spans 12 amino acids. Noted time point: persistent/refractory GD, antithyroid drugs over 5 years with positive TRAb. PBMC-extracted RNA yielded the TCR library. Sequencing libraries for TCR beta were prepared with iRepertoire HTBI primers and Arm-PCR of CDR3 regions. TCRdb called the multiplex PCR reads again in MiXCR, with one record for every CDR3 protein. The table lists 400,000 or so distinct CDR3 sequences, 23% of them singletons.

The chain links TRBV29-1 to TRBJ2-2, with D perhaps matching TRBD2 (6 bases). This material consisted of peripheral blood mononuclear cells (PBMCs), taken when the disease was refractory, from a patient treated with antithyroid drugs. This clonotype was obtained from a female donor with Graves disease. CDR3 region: CSVEREFGELFF. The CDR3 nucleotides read TGCAGCGTCGAACGGGAGTTCGGGGAGCTGTTTTTT.